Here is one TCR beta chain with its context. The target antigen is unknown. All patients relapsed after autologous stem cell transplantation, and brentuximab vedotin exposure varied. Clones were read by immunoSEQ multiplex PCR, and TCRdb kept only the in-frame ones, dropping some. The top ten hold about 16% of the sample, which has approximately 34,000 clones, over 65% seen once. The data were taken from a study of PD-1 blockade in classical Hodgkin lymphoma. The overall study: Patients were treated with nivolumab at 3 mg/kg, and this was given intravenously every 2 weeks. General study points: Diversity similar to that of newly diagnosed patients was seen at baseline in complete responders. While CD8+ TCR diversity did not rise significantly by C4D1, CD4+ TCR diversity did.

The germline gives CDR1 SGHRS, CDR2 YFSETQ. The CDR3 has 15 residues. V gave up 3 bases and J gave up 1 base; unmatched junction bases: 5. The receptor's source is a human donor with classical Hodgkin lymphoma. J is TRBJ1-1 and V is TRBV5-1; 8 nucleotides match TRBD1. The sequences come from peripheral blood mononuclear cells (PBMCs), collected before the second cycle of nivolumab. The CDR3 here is CASSWGTGSNTEAFF. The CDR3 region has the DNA TGCGCCAGCAGCTGGGGGACAGGTTCGAACACTGAAGCTTTCTTT.